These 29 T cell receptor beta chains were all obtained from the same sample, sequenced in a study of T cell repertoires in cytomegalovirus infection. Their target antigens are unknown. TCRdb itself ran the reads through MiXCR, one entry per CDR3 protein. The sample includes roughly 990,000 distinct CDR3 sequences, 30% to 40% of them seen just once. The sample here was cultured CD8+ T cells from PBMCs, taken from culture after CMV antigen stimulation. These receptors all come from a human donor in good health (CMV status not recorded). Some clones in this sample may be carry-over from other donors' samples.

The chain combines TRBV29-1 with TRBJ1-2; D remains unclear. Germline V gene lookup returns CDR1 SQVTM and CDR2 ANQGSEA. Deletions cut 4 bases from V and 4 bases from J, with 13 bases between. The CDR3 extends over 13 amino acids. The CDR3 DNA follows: TGCAGCGTTGTAGACGTTGACCGCTATGGCTACACCTTC. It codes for CSVVDVDRYGYTF.

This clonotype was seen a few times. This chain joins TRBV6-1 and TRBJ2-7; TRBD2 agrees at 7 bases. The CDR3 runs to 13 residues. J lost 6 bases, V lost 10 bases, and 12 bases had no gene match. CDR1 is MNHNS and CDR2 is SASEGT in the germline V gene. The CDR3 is CATGLGPSGEQYF. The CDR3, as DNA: TGTGCCACCGGACTAGGGCCCAGCGGCGAGCAGTACTTC.

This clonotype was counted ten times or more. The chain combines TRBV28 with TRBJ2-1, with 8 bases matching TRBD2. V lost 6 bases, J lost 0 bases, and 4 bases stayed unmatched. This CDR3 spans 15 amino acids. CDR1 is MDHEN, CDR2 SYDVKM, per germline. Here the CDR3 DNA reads TGTGCCAGCAGCCAGGGGACTAGCTCCTACAATGAGCAGTTCTTC. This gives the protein CASSQGTSSYNEQFF.

CDR3 nucleotide sequence: TGTGCCAGCAGTTTAGGCCGAGGAGACGCTTTCTTT. Translating gives CASSLGRGDAFF. The chain couples TRBV12-3 or TRBV12-4 to TRBJ1-1; no clear D gene. The CDR3 has 12 amino acids. Deletions cut 1 base from V and 11 bases from J, with 11 bases between.

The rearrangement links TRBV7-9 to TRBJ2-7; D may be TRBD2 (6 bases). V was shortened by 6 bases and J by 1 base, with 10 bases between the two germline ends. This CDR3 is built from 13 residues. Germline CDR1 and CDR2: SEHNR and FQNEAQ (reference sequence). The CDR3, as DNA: TGTGCCAGCAGGGCCGGGGGATCCTACGAGCAGTACTTC. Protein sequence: CASRAGGSYEQYF.

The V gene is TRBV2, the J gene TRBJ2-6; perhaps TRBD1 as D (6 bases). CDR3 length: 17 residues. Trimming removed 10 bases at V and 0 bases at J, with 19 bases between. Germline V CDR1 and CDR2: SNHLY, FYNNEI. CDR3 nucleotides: TGTGCCACATCGACAGGAACGCAACTCTCTGGGGCCAACGTCCTGACTTTC. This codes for CATSTGTQLSGANVLTF.

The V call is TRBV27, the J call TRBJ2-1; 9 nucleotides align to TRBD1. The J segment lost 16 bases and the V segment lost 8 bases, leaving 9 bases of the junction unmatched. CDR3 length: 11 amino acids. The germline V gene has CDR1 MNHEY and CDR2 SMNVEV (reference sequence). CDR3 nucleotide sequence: TGTGCCAGCGTATTCCGGGACAGGGTTTTCTTC. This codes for CASVFRDRVFF.

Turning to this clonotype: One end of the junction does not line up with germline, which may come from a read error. The CDR3 bases are TGTGCCAGCAGTGACCGGGACCTCCAAGGGACCCAGTACTTC. Protein product: CASSDRDLQGTQYF. This chain connects TRBV6-2 or TRBV6-3 to TRBJ2-5; D possibly matches TRBD1 or TRBD2 (5 bases each). The CDR3 spans 14 residues. CDR1 and CDR2 from the germline V gene are MNHEY and SVGEGT.

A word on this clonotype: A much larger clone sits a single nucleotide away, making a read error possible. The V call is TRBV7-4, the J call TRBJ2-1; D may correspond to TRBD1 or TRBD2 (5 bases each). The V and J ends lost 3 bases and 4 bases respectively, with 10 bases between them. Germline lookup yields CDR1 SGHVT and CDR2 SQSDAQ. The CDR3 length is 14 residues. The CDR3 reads CASSFGAAYNEQFF. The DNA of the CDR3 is TGTGCCAGCAGCTTCGGGGCGGCATACAATGAGCAGTTCTTC.

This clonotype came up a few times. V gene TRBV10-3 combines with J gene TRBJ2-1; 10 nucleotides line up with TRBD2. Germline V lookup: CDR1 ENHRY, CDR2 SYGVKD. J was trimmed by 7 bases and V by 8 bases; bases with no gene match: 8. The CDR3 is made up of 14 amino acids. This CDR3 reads CAIGSSGGYNEQFF. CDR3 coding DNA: TGTGCCATCGGTAGTAGCGGGGGGTATAATGAGCAGTTCTTC.

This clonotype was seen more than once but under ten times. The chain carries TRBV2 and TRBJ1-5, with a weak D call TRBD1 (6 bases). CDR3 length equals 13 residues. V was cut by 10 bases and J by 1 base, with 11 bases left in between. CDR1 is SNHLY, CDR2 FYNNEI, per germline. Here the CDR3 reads CANLRGSNQPQHF. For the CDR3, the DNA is TGTGCCAACCTCAGGGGAAGCAATCAGCCCCAGCATTTT.

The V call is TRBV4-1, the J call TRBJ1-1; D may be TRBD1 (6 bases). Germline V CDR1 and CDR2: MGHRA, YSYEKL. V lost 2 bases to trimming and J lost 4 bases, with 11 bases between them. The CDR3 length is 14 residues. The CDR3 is CASSQSTGPTEAFF. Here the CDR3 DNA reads TGCGCCAGCAGCCAATCGACAGGACCCACTGAAGCTTTCTTT.

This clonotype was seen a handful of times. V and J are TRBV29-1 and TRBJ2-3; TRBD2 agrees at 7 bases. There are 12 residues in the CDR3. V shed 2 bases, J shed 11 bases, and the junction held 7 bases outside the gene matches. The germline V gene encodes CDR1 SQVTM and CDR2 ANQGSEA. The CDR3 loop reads CSVEFGEGGQYF. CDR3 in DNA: TGCAGCGTTGAATTTGGGGAGGGAGGGCAGTATTTT.

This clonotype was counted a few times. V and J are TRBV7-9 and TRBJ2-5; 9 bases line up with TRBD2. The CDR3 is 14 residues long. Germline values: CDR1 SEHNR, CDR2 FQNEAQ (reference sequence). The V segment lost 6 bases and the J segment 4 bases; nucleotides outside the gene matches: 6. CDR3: CASSRSGGVETQYF. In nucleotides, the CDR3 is TGTGCCAGCAGTCGTAGCGGGGGTGTAGAGACCCAGTACTTC.

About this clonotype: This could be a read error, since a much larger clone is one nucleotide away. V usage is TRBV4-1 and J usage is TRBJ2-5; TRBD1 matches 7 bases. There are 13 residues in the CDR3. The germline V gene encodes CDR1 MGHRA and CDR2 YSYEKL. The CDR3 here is CANSPQGSETQYF. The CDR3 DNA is TGCGCCAACAGCCCACAGGGGTCTGAGACCCAGTACTTC.

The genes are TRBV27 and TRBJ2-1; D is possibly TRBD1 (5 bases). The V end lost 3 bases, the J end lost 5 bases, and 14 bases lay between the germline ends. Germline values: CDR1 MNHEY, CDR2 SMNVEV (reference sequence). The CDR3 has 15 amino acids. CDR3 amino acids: CASSFRVGGDNEQFF. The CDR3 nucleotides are TGTGCCAGCAGTTTCAGGGTTGGTGGGGACAATGAGCAGTTCTTC.

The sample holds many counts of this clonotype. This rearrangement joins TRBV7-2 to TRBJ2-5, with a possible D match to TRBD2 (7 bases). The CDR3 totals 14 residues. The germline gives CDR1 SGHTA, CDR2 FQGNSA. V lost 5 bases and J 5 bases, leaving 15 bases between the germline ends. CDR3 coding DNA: TGTGCCAGCAGCCGAGGGGGGGGGGCTGAGACCCAGTACTTC. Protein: CASSRGGGAETQYF. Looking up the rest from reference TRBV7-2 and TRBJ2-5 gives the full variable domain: GAGVSQSPSNKVTEKGKDVELRCDPISGHTALYWYRQSLGQGLEFLIYFQGNSAPDKSGLPSDRFSAERTGGSVSTLTIQRTQQEDSAVYLCASSRGGGAETQYFGPGTRLLVL.

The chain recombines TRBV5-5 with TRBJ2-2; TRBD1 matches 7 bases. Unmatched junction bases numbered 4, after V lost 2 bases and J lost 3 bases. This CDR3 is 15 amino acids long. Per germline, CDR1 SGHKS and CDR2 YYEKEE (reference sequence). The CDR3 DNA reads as TGTGCCAGCAGCTTCAGACAGGGATACACCGGGGAGCTGTTTTTT. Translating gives CASSFRQGYTGELFF. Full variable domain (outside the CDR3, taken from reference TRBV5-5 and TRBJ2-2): DAGVTQSPTHLIKTRGQQVTLRCSPISGHKSVSWYQQVLGQGPQFIFQYYEKEERGRGNFPDRFSARQFPNYSSELNVNALLLGDSALYLCASSFRQGYTGELFFGEGSRLTVL.

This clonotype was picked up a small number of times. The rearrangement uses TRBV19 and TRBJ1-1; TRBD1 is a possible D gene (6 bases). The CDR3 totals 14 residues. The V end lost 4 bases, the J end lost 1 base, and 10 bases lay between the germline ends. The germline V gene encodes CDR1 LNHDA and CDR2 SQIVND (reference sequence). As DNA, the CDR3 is TGTGCCAGTAGTAATGGGACAAAGAACACTGAAGCTTTCTTT. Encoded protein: CASSNGTKNTEAFF.

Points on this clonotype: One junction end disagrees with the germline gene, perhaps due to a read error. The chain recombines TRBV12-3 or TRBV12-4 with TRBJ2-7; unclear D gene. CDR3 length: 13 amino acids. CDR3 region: CASSDVRPYERYF. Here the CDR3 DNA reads TGTGCCAGCAGCGACGTTAGACCCTACGAGCGGTACTTC.

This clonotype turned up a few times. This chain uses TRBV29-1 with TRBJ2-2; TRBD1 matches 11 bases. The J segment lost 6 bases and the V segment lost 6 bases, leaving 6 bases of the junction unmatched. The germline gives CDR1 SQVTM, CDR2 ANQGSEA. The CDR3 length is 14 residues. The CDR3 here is CSVTAGQGAGELFF. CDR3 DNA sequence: TGCAGCGTGACGGCGGGACAGGGGGCCGGGGAGCTGTTTTTT.

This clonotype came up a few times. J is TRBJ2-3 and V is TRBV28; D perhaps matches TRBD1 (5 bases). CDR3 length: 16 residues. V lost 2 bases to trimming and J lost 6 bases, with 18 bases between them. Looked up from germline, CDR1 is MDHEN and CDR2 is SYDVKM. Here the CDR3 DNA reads TGTGCCAGCAGTTTAGACAGTGCAGTGGAAGGGGATACGCAGTATTTT. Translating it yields CASSLDSAVEGDTQYF. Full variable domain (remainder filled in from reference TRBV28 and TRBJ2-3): DVKVTQSSRYLVKRTGEKVFLECVQDMDHENMFWYRQDPGLGLRLIYFSYDVKMKEKGDIPEGYSVSREKKERFSLILESASTNQTSMYLCASSLDSAVEGDTQYFGPGTRLTVL.

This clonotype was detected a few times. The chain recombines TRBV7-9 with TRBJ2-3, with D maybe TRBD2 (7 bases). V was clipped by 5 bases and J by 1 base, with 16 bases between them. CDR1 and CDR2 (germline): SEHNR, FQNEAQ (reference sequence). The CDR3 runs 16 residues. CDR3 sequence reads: CASSPLIGGRTDTQYF. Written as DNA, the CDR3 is TGTGCCAGCAGCCCCCTTATCGGGGGGCGCACAGATACGCAGTATTTT.

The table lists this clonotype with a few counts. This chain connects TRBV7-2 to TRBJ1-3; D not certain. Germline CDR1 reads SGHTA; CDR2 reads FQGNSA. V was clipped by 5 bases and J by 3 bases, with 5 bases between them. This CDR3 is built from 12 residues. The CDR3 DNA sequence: TGTGCCAGCAGCCACCTTGGAAACACCATATATTTT. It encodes CASSHLGNTIYF. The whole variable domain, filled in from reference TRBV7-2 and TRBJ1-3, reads GAGVSQSPSNKVTEKGKDVELRCDPISGHTALYWYRQSLGQGLEFLIYFQGNSAPDKSGLPSDRFSAERTGGSVSTLTIQRTQQEDSAVYLCASSHLGNTIYFGEGSWLTVV.

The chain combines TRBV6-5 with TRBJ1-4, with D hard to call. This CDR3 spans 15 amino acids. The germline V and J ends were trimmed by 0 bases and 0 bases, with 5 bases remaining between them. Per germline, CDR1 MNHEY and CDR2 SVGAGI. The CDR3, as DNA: TGTGCCAGCAGTTACTCGACGACAACTAATGAAAAACTGTTTTTT. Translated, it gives CASSYSTTTNEKLFF.

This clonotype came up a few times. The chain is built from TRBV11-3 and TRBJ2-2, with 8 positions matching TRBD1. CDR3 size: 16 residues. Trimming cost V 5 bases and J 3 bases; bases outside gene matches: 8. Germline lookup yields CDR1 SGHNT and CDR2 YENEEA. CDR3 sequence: CASSPLTGEHTGELFF. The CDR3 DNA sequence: TGTGCCAGCAGCCCTCTGACAGGGGAACACACCGGGGAGCTGTTTTTT.

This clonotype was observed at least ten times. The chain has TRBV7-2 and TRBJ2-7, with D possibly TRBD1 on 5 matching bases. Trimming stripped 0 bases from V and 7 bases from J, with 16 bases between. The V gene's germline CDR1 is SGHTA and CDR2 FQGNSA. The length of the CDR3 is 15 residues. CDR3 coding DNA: TGTGCCAGCAGCTTAGCTGGCAGGGTAGGAGAAGAGCAGTACTTC. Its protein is CASSLAGRVGEEQYF.

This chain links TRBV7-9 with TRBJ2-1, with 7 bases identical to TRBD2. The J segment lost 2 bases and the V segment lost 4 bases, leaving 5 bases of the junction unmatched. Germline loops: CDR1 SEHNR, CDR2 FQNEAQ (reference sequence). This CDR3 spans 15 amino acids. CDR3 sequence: CASSSGGPPYNEQFF. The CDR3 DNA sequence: TGTGCCAGCAGCTCGGGGGGACCTCCCTACAATGAGCAGTTCTTC.

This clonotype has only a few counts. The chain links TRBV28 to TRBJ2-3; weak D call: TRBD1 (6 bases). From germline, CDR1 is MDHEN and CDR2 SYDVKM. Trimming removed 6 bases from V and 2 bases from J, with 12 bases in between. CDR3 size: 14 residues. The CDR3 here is CASSPDSITDTQYF. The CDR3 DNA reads TGTGCCAGCAGCCCGGACAGTATCACAGATACGCAGTATTTT.